Following are 8 T cell receptor beta chains from one sample sequenced in a study of CD8 T cells in Susac syndrome. Random hexamers primed reverse transcription of 0.5 to 1 ug RNA. Using its own MiXCR run on the immunoSEQ multiplex PCR reads, TCRdb lists one record per CDR3 protein. The table has about 140,000 distinct CDR3 sequences, approximately 94% seen once. Sequencing was done on a sample of CD4+ T cells from PBMCs. These receptors all come from a human donor in good health.

This clonotype has just one count. The rearrangement uses TRBV9 and TRBJ2-5; TRBD1 aligns across 12 bases. Germline CDR1 SGDLS, CDR2 YYNGEE. This CDR3 contains 16 residues. J was trimmed by 5 bases and V by 3 bases; bases with no gene match: 8. The CDR3 region is CASSDRDRGPGETQYF. The CDR3 nucleotides are TGTGCCAGCAGCGACCGGGACAGGGGGCCGGGTGAGACCCAGTACTTC.

The chain has TRBV19 and TRBJ1-1; possibly TRBD1 for D (5 bases). There are 14 residues in the CDR3. Germline CDR1 LNHDA, CDR2 SQIVND (reference sequence). V was pared by 3 bases and J by 3 bases, with 11 bases between. The DNA for the CDR3 is TGTGCCAGTAGTATTGGGGCAGGGTACACTGAAGCTTTCTTT. As protein: CASSIGAGYTEAFF.

The V and J genes are TRBV5-6 and TRBJ2-7, with no clear D. Germline CDR1 reads SGHDT; CDR2 reads YYEEEE. V was shortened by 4 bases and J by 3 bases, with 11 bases between the two germline ends. This CDR3 is 13 amino acids long. CDR3 protein: CASSTLTGYEQYF. The CDR3 DNA is TGTGCCAGCAGCACCCTAACCGGCTACGAGCAGTACTTC.

The chain uses TRBV29-1 and TRBJ2-7; 9 positions agree with TRBD1. Trimming removed 3 bases from V and 3 bases from J; junction bases left unmatched: 0. The CDR3 runs 12 residues. Germline values: CDR1 SQVTM, CDR2 ANQGSEA. CDR3 amino acids: CSVEGQGYEQYF. CDR3 DNA sequence: TGCAGCGTTGAGGGACAGGGCTACGAGCAGTACTTC.

The gene calls are TRBV4-1 and TRBJ2-2; the match to TRBD2 covers 8 bases. Trimming at V came to 1 base and at J to 3 bases, leaving 4 bases not matched to a gene. CDR3 size: 16 residues. Germline CDR1 MGHRA, CDR2 YSYEKL. The CDR3 protein is CASSQGNGRDTGELFF. The CDR3 bases are TGCGCCAGCAGCCAAGGGAACGGGAGGGACACCGGGGAGCTGTTTTTT.

The CDR3 sequence is CSAPLEGTDTQYF. The CDR3 bases are TGCAGTGCTCCCCTCGAGGGCACAGATACGCAGTATTTT. This chain joins TRBV20-1 and TRBJ2-3; D is unclear. The CDR3 length is 13 residues. V dropped 5 bases and J dropped 1 base, with 10 bases sitting between them. In germline, CDR1 is DFQATT, CDR2 SNEGSKA (reference sequence).

This chain joins TRBV5-4 and TRBJ2-3; D is ambiguous. Trimming stripped 2 bases from V and 5 bases from J, with 9 bases between. This CDR3 has 13 residues. Germline V gene sequence: CDR1 SGHNT, CDR2 YYREEE (reference sequence). The CDR3 nucleotides read TGTGCCAGCAGCTTAACGGCTTTAGATACGCAGTATTTT. Translated: CASSLTALDTQYF.

The gene calls are TRBV2 and TRBJ2-7; D is perhaps TRBD2 (6 bases). CDR3 length: 15 residues. V dropped 8 bases and J dropped 4 bases, with 21 bases sitting between them. Germline-derived CDR1 and CDR2 are SNHLY and FYNNEI. CDR3 DNA: TGTGCCAGCGAAGTTCCCTCGACTAGTTCGTACGAGCAGTACTTC. It specifies CASEVPSTSSYEQYF.